Listed here is a single TCR beta chain. No cognate antigen has been identified for it. The record has no base qualities; no much larger clone is one base away. Via the germline V gene, CDR1 is SGHDT and CDR2 YYEEEE. The germline V end is reduced by 0 bases and the J end by 3 bases; junction bases left unmatched: 3. The CDR3 has 15 amino acids, counting the end cysteine and phenylalanine. Only CDR3 DNA is held: 45 bases, read in frame from base 1. These data come from a study of cytomegalovirus exposure and HLA in healthy donors (dated by TCRdb to 2016 to 2017). Looking at the study overall: In an earlier analysis of 587 of the donors, about 260 Gb of sequence data and about 110 million unique TCR beta sequences from 150 million to 200 million T cells were reported. An early release covering 500 to 750 HLA-typed donors comprised about 300 gigabases of sequencing data and around 80 million unique TCR sequences. Among the approximately 400 genotyped donors, about 83% belonged to the genetic ancestry cluster associated with self-reported Caucasian donors. The study was designed to test whether signatures of past pathogen exposure could be identified by cataloging public T cell receptors. The T cell repertoires of under 700 subjects were profiled by immunosequencing and related to cytomegalovirus serostatus. In addition to the first cohort of 500 to 850 subjects, a separate validation cohort of 120 different subjects was used. To predict cytomegalovirus infection status, the study combined high-throughput TCR immunosequencing, statistical association of individual TCRs with disease status, and machine learning. In a later analysis, previously published TCR beta repertoires from about 640 donors were re-analyzed and high-resolution HLA genotyping was added so that TCR occurrence patterns could be studied. In the later analysis, no new phenotypic data were used to find candidate immune exposures; instead, reliance was placed on TCR beta sequences and their occurrence across donors. In an earlier analysis of around 540 of the donors, high-throughput TCR beta sequencing was used to judge whether each TCR beta V gene segment behaved as functional or pseudogenic. Donor age, sex, ethnicity and CMV serostatus were compiled alongside the repertoire data. A later genetic analysis took genome-wide SNP genotypes for about 65% of the 666 donors and used that subset as a discovery cohort. Every repertoire in the discovery cohort had been generated on one and the same sequencing platform. Class I and class II HLA loci were covered by the typing at four-digit resolution. Typing coverage differed by locus: A, B, C, DRB1 and DQB1 were typed in roughly 620-640 donors, DQA1 in about 510, DPA1 in approximately 600, and DPB1 in about 450. About five DR-DQ haplotypes were treated as single units for association and clustering because of strong linkage in the cohort. Among over 350 genotyped donors of the cohort, an average of about 240,000 unique TCR beta nucleotide sequences were sequenced per donor, around 20% of them non-productive. Points the paper makes about the study in general: It was suggested by the authors that the approach could potentially be generalized to other disease states and immunological phenotypes. According to a later analysis, most CMV-associated TCR beta chains appeared to be HLA-restricted, and the HLA associations seemed to be driven largely by CMV exposure. When HLA alleles, especially DR and DQ, strongly co-occurred, TCR associations were difficult to assign to individual alleles. In vitro tests confirmed that three of the cytomegalovirus-associated TCR beta chains recognize cytomegalovirus antigens. The earlier analysis of approximately 590 of the donors excluded seventeen rarely observed V segments, including chromosome 9 orphons, because counts were too low. The classifier was reported to diagnose cytomegalovirus status with high specificity and sensitivity in both the original cohort and the validation cohort. Because HLA typing was unavailable for some donors at each locus, only the typed subset was used in association tests. For the cohort, immune exposure information was limited to CMV serostatus. A later analysis found that TCR association rates varied across HLA loci, with DRB1 alleles showing the most associated TCRs and HLA-C alleles the fewest. According to a later analysis, parvovirus B19, influenza, CMV and Epstein-Barr virus appeared linked to several top co-occurrence clusters. In an earlier analysis of around 600 of the donors, most TCR beta V segments appeared in productive rearrangements about 87% or about 30% of the time, broadly matching IMGT annotations. Compared with equally common non-associated chains, HLA-associated TCR beta chains in a later analysis were more clonally expanded and had lower generation probabilities. Linkage disequilibrium might explain the correlated functional status among segregating V segments, but an unknown experimental factor could not be excluded. A group of highly shared sequence variants was considered likely to be a technical artifact of the sequencing pipeline. In the study, about 150 TCR beta chains were listed as associated with cytomegalovirus. A later genetic analysis associated a missense DCLRE1C variant with V-gene and J-gene trimming of TCR beta chains, and an independent cohort replicated the association. In a later genetic analysis, fewer N-insertions in productive TCRs were reported among donors in an Asian-associated ancestry cluster than the roughly 700-donor mean. Roughly uniform sequencing depth across donors was assumed in presence/absence analyses, although this assumption may not hold. Only TCR beta chains were sequenced in this cohort, and the absence of alpha or paired-chain data limited detectable features. Most TCR sequences were seen in very few donors, while some public TCRs were found in many individuals. A further reported finding was that TCR beta sequences accurately predicted the HLA-A and HLA-B alleles for most subjects in the first cohort. At a false discovery rate of 0.05, a later analysis linked 16,000 or so TCR beta sequences to specific HLA alleles. The 87-base-pair reads could not distinguish some IMGT-functional V segments, including TRBV6-2 and TRBV6-3, so those segments were excluded.

In total, approximately 700 healthy bone marrow donors made up the cohort. At the time of sampling, every cohort member was nominally healthy, though immune exposures that went unrecorded were likely present. The donor was CMV seropositive and belonged to the group of 250 to 350 seropositive cohort members. A peripheral blood sample was provided by each donor, and peripheral blood mononuclear cells were used for TCR beta sequencing. Genomic DNA was extracted from the blood cell samples with the Qiagen DNeasy Blood Extraction Kit. Library method: the immunoSEQ multiplex PCR assay. For the multiplex PCR, a mixture combining 60 forward primers for TCR Vbeta segments and 13 reverse primers for TCR Jbeta segments was used. A multiplex PCR assay on genomic DNA amplified the CDR3 region of rearranged TCR beta genes. The amplified TCR beta libraries were sequenced on the Illumina HiSeq System as 87-base-pair reads. Regarding the original processing steps: A later analysis counted approximately 84 million unique TCR beta chains across the 640 or so repertoires, and 10 million to 12 million of these chains were shared by at least two donors. To remove PCR and sequencing errors, raw reads were error-corrected and collapsed into unique sequences using a nearest-neighbor algorithm that merged closely related sequences. CDR3 sequences were aligned to IMGT reference sequences to assign V, D and J gene segments. For a sequence to be retained, a match of at least six nucleotides was required to both a V gene segment and a J gene segment. A rearrangement was called productive if the CDR3 had no stop codons and remained in frame with V and J, and every other rearrangement was called non-productive. CDR3 was defined by IMGT convention, running from the second conserved V-encoded cysteine to the conserved J-encoded phenylalanine. The earlier analysis of 500 to 650 of the donors excluded any sequence lacking an unambiguous match to a single V gene segment. In an earlier analysis of 587 of the donors, a V segment was called functional when productive rearrangements were above 56.7%, and segregating when the standard deviation between donors exceeded 5%. A statistical classification framework was developed to diagnose cytomegalovirus status using the catalog of TCR beta chain sequences. V and J gene assignment, in a later analysis, came from comparing TCR nucleotide sequences with IMGT/GENE-DB human TR gene sequences. Using the TCRdist pipeline, a later analysis assigned CDR3 sequences along with most-parsimonious VDJ recombination scenarios. In a later analysis, every TCR beta chain was defined by the combination of its CDR3 amino acid sequence and its V-gene family, and reads without a unique V-gene family were dropped. In a later analysis, around 600 highly shared, low-generation-probability nucleotide sequences were removed to address suspected cross-contamination and a sequencing artifact. In a later analysis, a clonal expansion index was calculated for each public chain from normalized within-repertoire ranks of inferred template counts. Generation probabilities in a later analysis came from a VDJ recombination model fitted to out-of-frame rearrangements, and those results were checked against IGoR. A later analysis scored TCR-TCR, TCR-HLA and TCR-CMV co-occurrence with hypergeometric tests, applying a repertoire-size bias correction to TCR pairs. In a later analysis, false discovery rates were estimated by permuting HLA or CMV assignments 20 times. In a later analysis, co-occurring TCRs were grouped using DBSCAN, with TCRdist sequence similarity added in when clustering inside HLA-allele-positive subsets. Repertoires with fewer than 30,000 or more than 120,000 public chains, plus five repertoires with anomalous nucleotide sharing, were excluded from co-occurrence clustering. This is the immuneACCESS table as TCRdb keeps it, with only in-frame sequences that have V and J called. A part of the clones is gone; compared with another copy, unresolved V genes explain less than half, and the rest is unexplained. V and J calls and clone size are those listed in that table; D and trimming were worked out from the DNA. For this sample the table gives about 170,000 clones, of which 60% to 85% were detected only once. 2.5% to 3% of the sample is taken by the ten largest.

This receptor was obtained from a woman in her fifties or sixties in good health and CMV-seropositive. The source material was PBMCs. The receptor chain draws on TRBV5-6 and TRBJ1-5; TRBD1 fits 7 bases in the junction. Here the CDR3 is given as CASSLARGVNQPQHF. The DNA sequence follows: TGTGCCAGCAGCTTGGCCAGGGGGGTCAATCAGCCCCAGCATTTT.